This entry features one T cell receptor (beta chain) sequence. The antigen remains unidentified. This specimen belongs to a study of cytomegalovirus exposure and HLA in healthy donors. General study points: Cytomegalovirus association was assigned to more than 150 TCR beta chains.

V was cut by 0 bases and J by 1 base, with 13 bases left in between. The CDR3 loop spans 17 amino acids. Germline-derived CDR1 and CDR2 are MGHRA and YSYEKL. This table comes from immunoSEQ multiplex PCR, and its TCRdb copy is limited to in-frame clones, with some not included. The sample lists roughly 100,000 clones; around 85% were seen once. Sequencing was done on a sample of PBMCs. The V call is TRBV4-1, the J call TRBJ1-3; possible D gene TRBD1, 5 bases. The sequence was obtained from a man aged 18 to 35 in good health and CMV-seropositive. CDR3 sequence reads: CASSQEGVRVSGNTIYF. The CDR3 DNA reads TGCGCCAGCAGCCAAGAAGGTGTCAGGGTGTCTGGAAACACCATATATTTT.